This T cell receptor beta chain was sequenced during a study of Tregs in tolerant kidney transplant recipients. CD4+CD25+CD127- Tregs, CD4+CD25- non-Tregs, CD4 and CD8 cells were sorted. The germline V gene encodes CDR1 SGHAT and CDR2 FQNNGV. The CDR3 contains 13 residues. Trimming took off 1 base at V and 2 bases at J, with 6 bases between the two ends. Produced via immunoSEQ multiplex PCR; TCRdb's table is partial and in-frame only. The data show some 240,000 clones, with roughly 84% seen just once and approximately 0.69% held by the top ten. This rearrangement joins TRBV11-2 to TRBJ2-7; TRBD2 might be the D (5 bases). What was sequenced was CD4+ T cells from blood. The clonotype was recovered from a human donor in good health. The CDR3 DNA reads TGTGCCAGCAGCTTAGCGCGGGCCTACGAGCAGTACTTC. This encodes CASSLARAYEQYF.